This entry concerns a single T cell receptor (beta chain). Its antigen specificity is not known. No base-level quality is on record; no much larger clone is a single base apart. Trimming takes 4 bases off V and 7 bases off J; junction bases not matched to a gene: 5. Taken from the germline V gene, the CDR1 and CDR2 loops are SNHLY and FYNNEI. From cysteine to phenylalanine, the CDR3 is 14 amino acids long. Only the CDR3 portion is preserved as DNA: 42 bases, with reading frame beginning at the first base. The entry originates in a study of a mutant IDH1 vaccine in newly diagnosed glioma (dated by TCRdb to 2020 to 2022). Background on the whole study: Vaccination was initiated 4-6 weeks after radiotherapy alone, or concurrently with temozolomide cycles in the chemotherapy-containing groups. Visit V12 was the week-35 safety follow-up and visit V13 was the week-47 end of study. Longitudinal TCRB deep sequencing was performed for some 25 treated patients wherever samples were available for exploratory analyses. Before enrollment, patients had received standard therapy of radiotherapy alone, temozolomide alone, or radiochemotherapy with temozolomide; most received the combination. Peripheral blood samples were drawn at six visits, namely V03 (baseline), V05, V07, V10, V12 and V13. Of the 25 to 40 treated patients, approximately 62% were male and about 40% were female, and the mean age was around 40 years.

Study-wide findings and limitations: No apparent relationship was observed between pseudoprogression and alterations in the top peripheral T cell clonotypes detected by TCRB sequencing. According to the authors, sample limitations meant that analyses of patient blood samples could not be reproduced. Immune responses induced by the vaccine were seen in over 80% of patients across multiple MHC alleles. PBMC samples for TCRB deep sequencing were selected based on availability.

Libraries were constructed by the immunoSEQ multiplex PCR assay. Rearranged TCR beta chain sequences were amplified with the hsTCRB Kit following the manufacturer's protocol. Sequencing of TCRB libraries was carried out on an Illumina MiSeq. The authors' pipeline ran thus. Demultiplexing, trimming and gene mapping were performed with the kit vendor's proprietary platform. This immuneACCESS table, as held by TCRdb, lists in-frame sequences with V and J called but not all clones. Of the missing ones, under half trace to an unresolved V gene in checked studies; the others have no known cause. V and J calls plus clone size are reproduced from that table; the DNA served to infer D and trimming. The sample yields around 29,000 clones; around 76% were counted once. The top ten clones comprise roughly 7.8% of the sample. The meaning of the sample's time point label: week 35, safety follow-up. Every vaccine dose consisted of 300 ug of a 20-mer mutant IDH1 peptide in Montanide, administered subcutaneously together with topical imiquimod. Patients received eight vaccinations in weeks 1, 3, 5, 7, 11, 15, 19 and 23, corresponding to visits V03 through V10. Newly diagnosed WHO grade 3 or 4 IDH1-mutant astrocytomas showing loss of nuclear ATRX were present in the donors. The samples were drawn from NOA16, a multicentre, single-arm, open-label phase I trial in Germany that tested a mutant IDH1 peptide vaccine in humans for the first time. Genomic DNA for TCRB sequencing was extracted from EDTA blood using the DNeasy Blood and Tissue Kit.

The origin of this receptor is a man aged 45 to 65 with glioma. Here the sequenced sample was PBMCs, taken from a glioma patient whose treatment included an IDH1 peptide vaccine. This chain joins TRBV2 to TRBJ1-5, and 9 junctional nucleotides match TRBD1. The CDR3 reads as follows: CASSGDRGTQPQHF. The DNA sequence is given as TGTGCCAGCAGTGGAGACAGGGGGACGCAGCCCCAGCATTTT.